This T cell receptor (beta chain) is drawn from a study of blood T cell repertoires in COVID-19. The V gene's germline CDR1 is GTSNPN and CDR2 SVGIG (reference sequence). V lost 0 bases and J 5 bases, leaving 10 bases between the germline ends. The CDR3 is 13 amino acids. TCRdb's copy holds only in-frame clones and misses some; the assay was immunoSEQ multiplex PCR. The sample lists some 140,000 clones, around 73% occurring once. V is TRBV30 and J is TRBJ1-1; D remains unclear. This TCR derives from a man in his sixties who had recovered from COVID-19. The source material was peripheral blood. CDR3 DNA: TGTGCCTGGAGTGTCCAGGAAAGTACTGAAGCTTTCTTT. Residues: CAWSVQESTEAFF.